The 28 T cell receptor beta chains given below trace back to one sample, sequenced in a study of siplizumab effects on memory and regulatory T cells. Generated by immunoSEQ multiplex PCR, the TCRdb table keeps only in-frame clones and is missing some. The profile shows roughly 50,000 clones, roughly 90% of them singletons. The material sequenced was naive CD8+ T cells sorted from blood. The origin of the receptors is a human donor in good health.

This CDR3 is CASSQSGSVDEQFF. The CDR3 region has the DNA TGTGCCAGCAGCCAATCGGGTTCAGTAGATGAGCAGTTCTTC. The chain has TRBV16 and TRBJ2-1, with no clear D. The germline V and J ends were trimmed by 0 bases and 8 bases, with 11 bases remaining between them. Per germline, CDR1 KGHSY and CDR2 FQNENV. The CDR3 loop spans 14 amino acids.

The DNA for the CDR3 is TGCGCCAGCAGCAAGGGGCCGGGACCGATCTACGAGCAGTACTTC. Translated, it gives CASSKGPGPIYEQYF. The chain combines TRBV4-1 with TRBJ2-7; D could derive from TRBD1 or TRBD2 (5 bases each). Between the trimmed V and J ends, which lost 5 bases and 3 bases, there was a span of 17 bases. The germline CDR1 and CDR2 sequences are MGHRA and YSYEKL. There are 15 residues in the CDR3.

This sequence joins TRBV19 and TRBJ2-7; TRBD2 matches 7 bases. V lost 5 bases to trimming and J lost 0 bases; unmatched junction nucleotides: 4. The CDR3 is made up of 14 amino acids. Germline loops: CDR1 LNHDA, CDR2 SQIVND (reference sequence). The CDR3 nucleotides read TGTGCCAGTAGTTCGGGCGGGAGCTCCTACGAGCAGTACTTC. It codes for CASSSGGSSYEQYF.

The V call is TRBV4-1, the J call TRBJ2-1, with D perhaps matching TRBD2 (6 bases). CDR1 MGHRA and CDR2 YSYEKL come from the germline V gene. The V end lost 1 base, the J end lost 7 bases, and 14 bases lay between the germline ends. The CDR3 extends over 15 amino acids. As DNA, the CDR3 is TGCGCCAGCAGCCAAGGATGGGGACTCCGAAATGAGCAGTTCTTC. Translating it yields CASSQGWGLRNEQFF.

The chain has TRBV7-2 and TRBJ2-4; D is unresolved. There are 15 residues in the CDR3. Between the trimmed V and J ends, which lost 1 base and 2 bases, there was a span of 9 bases. From germline, CDR1 is SGHTA and CDR2 FQGNSA. CDR3 in amino acids: CASSLVASSKNIQYF. CDR3 sequence (DNA): TGTGCCAGCAGCTTAGTGGCTAGTTCCAAAAACATTCAGTACTTC.

The count of this clone is one. The gene calls are TRBV7-8 and TRBJ2-6, with D uncertain. CDR1 is SGHVS and CDR2 is FQNEAQ in the germline V gene. Trimming shortened V by 3 bases and J by 0 bases, and 15 bases separated the two germline ends. The length of the CDR3 is 18 residues. The CDR3, as DNA: TGTGCCAGCAGCTTCCCGAGGCACGGGCCCTCTGGGGCCAACGTCCTGACTTTC. Translated, it gives CASSFPRHGPSGANVLTF.

The chain combines TRBV4-2 with TRBJ2-2, with TRBD1 matching over 7 bases. The CDR3 extends over 18 amino acids. Germline V gene sequence: CDR1 LGHNA, CDR2 YNFKEQ. Trimming at V came to 0 bases and at J to 0 bases, leaving 7 bases not matched to a gene. This chain's CDR3 is CASSQEESGTANTGELFF. As DNA, the CDR3 is TGTGCCAGCAGCCAAGAAGAGTCAGGGACAGCGAACACCGGGGAGCTGTTTTTT.

The J gene is TRBJ2-1, the V gene TRBV9; D is undetermined. The CDR3 is made up of 13 amino acids. The germline V gene encodes CDR1 SGDLS and CDR2 YYNGEE. V lost 9 bases to trimming and J lost 0 bases, with 10 bases between them. CDR3 bases: TGTGCCACCTCGCGAAACTCCTACAATGAGCAGTTCTTC. Translated: CATSRNSYNEQFF.

The chain's CDR3 is CASSLERYLSYEQYF. The CDR3 DNA follows: TGCGCCAGCAGCTTGGAGCGATACCTCTCCTACGAGCAGTACTTC. The chain recombines TRBV5-1 with TRBJ2-5; D is uncertain. The DNA matches TRBJ2-7 better at its end, which makes the J call doubtful. The CDR3 runs to 15 residues. Germline V lookup: CDR1 SGHRS, CDR2 YFSETQ.

The chain uses TRBV11-2 and TRBJ1-1; the match to TRBD1 covers 7 bases. The germline V gene encodes CDR1 SGHAT and CDR2 FQNNGV. J was trimmed by 0 bases and V by 7 bases; bases with no gene match: 2. The CDR3 is 13 residues long. The CDR3 coding sequence is TGTGCCAGCATAACAGGGGTGAACACTGAAGCTTTCTTT. Translated: CASITGVNTEAFF.

The V call is TRBV19, the J call TRBJ2-7; D remains ambiguous. Germline V lookup: CDR1 LNHDA, CDR2 SQIVND (reference sequence). The CDR3 consists of 14 residues. The V end was cut by 4 bases, the J end by 2 bases, with 12 bases between. DNA for the CDR3: TGTGCCAGTAGTAGGGAAGAGACTGCCTACGAGCAGTACTTC. Its translation: CASSREETAYEQYF.

The chain uses TRBV6-5 and TRBJ2-7, with D hard to call. The length of the CDR3 is 13 residues. Germline values: CDR1 MNHEY, CDR2 SVGAGI. V was shortened by 6 bases and J by 7 bases, with 16 bases between the two germline ends. The CDR3 here is CASSPLRPREQYF. The CDR3 bases are TGTGCCAGCAGCCCCCTCCGACCGCGAGAGCAGTACTTC.

V usage is TRBV27 and J usage is TRBJ1-6; possible D gene TRBD1, 6 bases. CDR1 and CDR2 from the germline V gene are MNHEY and SMNVEV (reference sequence). The CDR3 sequence is 13 residues long. The V end lost 6 bases, the J end lost 6 bases, and 9 bases lay between the germline ends. CDR3 bases: TGTGCCAGCAGACAGGGTGGTAATTCACCCCTCCACTTT. This gives the protein CASRQGGNSPLHF.

The chain recombines TRBV5-6 with TRBJ1-1; TRBD1 matches at 10 bases. The CDR3 length is 17 residues. V trimming: 0 bases; J trimming: 3 bases; junction bases outside the gene matches: 8. The germline V gene encodes CDR1 SGHDT and CDR2 YYEEEE. Written as DNA, the CDR3 is TGTGCCAGCAGCTTGGGACAGGGGGCCAGGGTGTACACTGAAGCTTTCTTT. Translating it yields CASSLGQGARVYTEAFF.

The rearrangement joins TRBV5-1 to TRBJ1-2, with a possible D match to TRBD1 (5 bases). The CDR3 consists of 14 residues. With 0 bases removed from V and 4 bases from J, the gap between germline ends came to 10 bases. In germline, CDR1 is SGHRS, CDR2 YFSETQ. CDR3 region: CASSLGDSGYGYTF. In DNA, the CDR3 is TGCGCCAGCAGCTTGGGGGACTCCGGCTATGGCTACACCTTC.

The chain recombines TRBV5-4 with TRBJ2-7; weak D call: TRBD2 (5 bases). The V and J ends lost 4 bases and 0 bases respectively, with 8 bases between them. The CDR3 contains 13 residues. Germline V gene data show CDR1 as SGHNT and CDR2 as YYREEE (reference sequence). The CDR3 sequence is CASSNGVSYEQYF. The CDR3 coding sequence is TGTGCCAGCAGCAACGGGGTCTCCTACGAGCAGTACTTC.

This chain joins TRBV27 and TRBJ2-1; 7 bases map to TRBD1. With V trimmed by 6 bases and J by 2 bases, 7 bases remained unmatched. The CDR3 extends over 15 amino acids. The germline CDR1 and CDR2 sequences are MNHEY and SMNVEV (reference sequence). As DNA, the CDR3 is TGTGCCAGCAGCCCCCTGGACAGGCCCTACAATGAGCAGTTCTTC. Residues: CASSPLDRPYNEQFF.

This clone occurred once. DNA for the CDR3: TGTGCCAGCAGCCCCTACCCGGGACTAGCGGGCCCGAACACCGGGGAGCTGTTTTTT. Translated, it gives CASSPYPGLAGPNTGELFF. The V and J genes are TRBV7-9 and TRBJ2-2; 12 bases map to TRBD2. Trimming cost V 5 bases and J 0 bases; bases outside gene matches: 10. The CDR3 covers 19 residues. Germline V gene data show CDR1 as SEHNR and CDR2 as FQNEAQ (reference sequence). The entire variable domain, with the rest obtained from reference TRBV7-9 and TRBJ2-2, is as follows: DTGVSQNPRHKITKRGQNVTFRCDPISEHNRLYWYRQTLGQGPEFLTYFQNEAQLEKSRLLSDRFSAERPKGSFSTLEIQRTEQGDSAMYLCASSPYPGLAGPNTGELFFGEGSRLTVL.

The chain combines TRBV6-1 with TRBJ2-5, with D perhaps matching TRBD1 (5 bases). This CDR3 region has 12 residues. Germline V lookup: CDR1 MNHNS, CDR2 SASEGT. V dropped 9 bases and J dropped 6 bases, with 14 bases sitting between them. The CDR3 sequence: CASRQTQKTQYF. The CDR3 DNA is TGTGCCAGTAGACAGACCCAGAAGACCCAGTACTTC.

This clone was seen a single time. This chain uses TRBV27 with TRBJ1-6, with 7 bases that match TRBD1. Per germline, CDR1 MNHEY and CDR2 SMNVEV (reference sequence). The J segment lost 5 bases and the V segment lost 3 bases, leaving 10 bases of the junction unmatched. The length of the CDR3 is 17 residues. The DNA of the CDR3 is TGTGCCAGCAGTTTCCAGGGGGGGGTTTATAATAATTCACCCCTCCACTTT. This codes for CASSFQGGVYNNSPLHF.

This clone was seen once. The genes are TRBV15 and TRBJ2-7, with TRBD1 identical over 8 bases. Per germline, CDR1 LNHNV and CDR2 YYDKDF (reference sequence). The J segment lost 5 bases and the V segment lost 3 bases, leaving 6 bases of the junction unmatched. The CDR3 runs to 14 residues. The CDR3 coding sequence is TGTGCCACCAGCAGCGACAGGGGACTCCACGAGCAGTACTTC. Encoded protein: CATSSDRGLHEQYF.

The gene calls are TRBV9 and TRBJ1-2; maybe TRBD1 (5 bases). CDR3 size: 12 residues. Germline V lookup: CDR1 SGDLS, CDR2 YYNGEE. The V end lost 0 bases, the J end lost 6 bases, and 6 bases lay between the germline ends. The CDR3 loop is CASSVAGNGYTF. Written as DNA, the CDR3 is TGTGCCAGCAGCGTAGCAGGGAATGGCTACACCTTC.

This clone was counted once. The chain recombines TRBV11-2 with TRBJ2-1, with unresolved D. V lost 5 bases and J lost 4, with 12 bases in between. Germline V gives CDR1 SGHAT, CDR2 FQNNGV. CDR3 length: 14 amino acids. The CDR3 sequence: CASSTFGVYNEQFF. CDR3 DNA: TGTGCCAGCAGCACATTTGGGGTTTACAATGAGCAGTTCTTC.

The J gene is TRBJ2-7, the V gene TRBV7-9; 7 positions agree with TRBD1. Losses at the gene ends were 6 bases for V and 0 bases for J; bases not matched to a gene: 8. CDR1 and CDR2 from the germline V gene are SEHNR and FQNEAQ (reference sequence). The CDR3 contains 15 residues. As DNA, the CDR3 is TGTGCCAGCAGTCCGGGACAGTCGAGCTCCTACGAGCAGTACTTC. Translated, it gives CASSPGQSSSYEQYF.

The rearrangement links TRBV27 to TRBJ2-7; no reliable D call. In germline, CDR1 is MNHEY, CDR2 SMNVEV (reference sequence). The V and J ends lost 3 bases and 0 bases respectively, with 15 bases between them. CDR3 length: 16 residues. As DNA, the CDR3 is TGTGCCAGCAGTTTGTATCCCCCGGGTAGCTCCTACGAGCAGTACTTC. This translates into CASSLYPPGSSYEQYF.

A few counts support this clone. The V gene is TRBV19, the J gene TRBJ1-1; maybe TRBD1 (6 bases). Germline lookup yields CDR1 LNHDA and CDR2 SQIVND (reference sequence). The length of the CDR3 is 14 residues. V was cut by 6 bases and J by 2 bases, with 13 bases left in between. The CDR3: CASSPQGANTEAFF. The CDR3 nucleotides are TGTGCCAGTAGCCCACAGGGCGCCAACACTGAAGCTTTCTTT.

The chain combines TRBV6-5 with TRBJ1-1; tentative D call: TRBD1 (5 bases). The CDR3 runs to 14 residues. Per the germline V gene, CDR1 is MNHEY and CDR2 is SVGAGI. The V gene lost 6 bases and the J gene lost 0 bases, with 11 bases spanning the gap. The CDR3 coding sequence is TGTGCCAGCAGCGGGGCCCTACTGAACACTGAAGCTTTCTTT. It specifies CASSGALLNTEAFF.

This chain links TRBV19 with TRBJ1-1, with D possibly TRBD1 on 5 matching bases. In germline, CDR1 is LNHDA, CDR2 SQIVND (reference sequence). The ends were cut back, 3 bases at V and 2 bases at J, with 7 bases in the middle. This CDR3 has 13 residues. In DNA, the CDR3 is TGTGCCAGTAGTATGGGGCTAAACACTGAAGCTTTCTTT. Translation: CASSMGLNTEAFF.